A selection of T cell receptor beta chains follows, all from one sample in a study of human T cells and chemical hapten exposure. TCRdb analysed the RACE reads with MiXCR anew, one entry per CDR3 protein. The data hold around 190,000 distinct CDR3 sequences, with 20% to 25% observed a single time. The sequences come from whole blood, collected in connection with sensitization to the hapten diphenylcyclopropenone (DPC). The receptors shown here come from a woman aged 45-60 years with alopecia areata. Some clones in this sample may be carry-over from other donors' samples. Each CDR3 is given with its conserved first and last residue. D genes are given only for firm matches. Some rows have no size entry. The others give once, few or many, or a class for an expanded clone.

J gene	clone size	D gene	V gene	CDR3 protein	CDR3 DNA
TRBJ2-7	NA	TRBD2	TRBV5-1	CASSLGAGGTYEQYF	TGCGCCAGCAGCTTGGGGGCGGGAGGGACCTACGAGCAGTACTTC
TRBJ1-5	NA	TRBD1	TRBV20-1	CSATGTVQPQHF	TGCAGTGCCACCGGGACAGTCCAGCCCCAGCATTTT
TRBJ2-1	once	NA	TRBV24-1	CATSDRTLAEQFF	TGTGCCACCAGTGACCGGACATTAGCTGAGCAGTTCTTC
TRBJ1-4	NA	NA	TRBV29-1	CSVGPTGTNEKLFF	TGCAGCGTTGGCCCAACAGGGACTAATGAAAAACTGTTTTTT
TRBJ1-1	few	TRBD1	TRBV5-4	CASSFGDRDTEAFF	TGTGCCAGCAGCTTTGGGGACAGAGACACTGAAGCTTTCTTT
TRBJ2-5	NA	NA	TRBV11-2	CASRHQGRETQYF	TGTGCCAGCAGACACCAGGGCCGAGAGACCCAGTACTTC
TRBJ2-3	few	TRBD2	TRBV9	CASSVGAGVGDTQYF	TGTGCCAGCAGCGTAGGGGCGGGAGTGGGAGATACGCAGTATTTT
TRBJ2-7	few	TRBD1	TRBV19	CASSTGGDGYEQYF	TGTGCCAGTAGTACAGGGGGCGATGGGTACGAGCAGTACTTC
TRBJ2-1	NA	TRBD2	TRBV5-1	CASSFRLASDEQFF	TGCGCCAGCAGCTTCAGACTAGCTTCCGATGAGCAGTTCTTC
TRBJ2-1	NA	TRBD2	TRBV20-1	CSARTSAPSYNEQFF	TGCAGTGCTAGGACTAGCGCTCCATCCTACAATGAGCAGTTCTTC
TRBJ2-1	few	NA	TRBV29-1	CSVISSARRNNEQFF	TGCAGCGTGATCTCTAGCGCCCGAAGAAACAATGAGCAGTTCTTC
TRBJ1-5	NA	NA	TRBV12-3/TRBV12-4	CASSLDSGPQHF	TGTGCCAGCAGTTTAGATAGTGGGCCCCAGCATTTT
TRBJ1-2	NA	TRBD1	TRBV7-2	CASSPRQGLVNGYTF	TGTGCCAGCAGCCCTAGACAGGGCTTGGTTAATGGCTACACCTTC
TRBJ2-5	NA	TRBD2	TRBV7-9	CASSPDGSGRQETQYF	TGTGCCAGCAGCCCCGATGGTAGCGGGAGACAAGAGACCCAGTACTTC
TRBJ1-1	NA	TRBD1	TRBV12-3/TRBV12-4	CASSPGQVDTEAFF	TGTGCCAGCAGTCCGGGACAGGTGGACACTGAAGCTTTCTTT
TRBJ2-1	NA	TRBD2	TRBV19	CASSTTSGGRYNEQFF	TGTGCCAGTAGTACCACAAGCGGGGGGAGGTACAATGAGCAGTTCTTC
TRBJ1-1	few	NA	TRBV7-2	CARKLQLMNTEAFF	TGTGCCAGGAAACTACAGCTCATGAACACTGAAGCTTTCTTT
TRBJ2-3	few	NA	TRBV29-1	CSVTPTRATDTQYF	TGCAGCGTTACTCCGACACGAGCCACAGATACGCAGTATTTT
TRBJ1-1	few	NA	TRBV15	CATSGPMNTEAFF	TGTGCCACCAGCGGTCCAATGAACACTGAAGCTTTCTTT
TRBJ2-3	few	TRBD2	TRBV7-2	CASSSRLAGVGLDTQYF	TGTGCCAGCAGCTCGCGACTAGCGGGAGTAGGTTTAGATACGCAGTATTTT
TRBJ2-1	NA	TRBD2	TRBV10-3	CAIRNSGRDNEQFF	TGTGCCATCCGGAATAGCGGGAGAGACAATGAGCAGTTCTTC
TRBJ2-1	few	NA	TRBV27	CASSLKNEQFF	TGTGCCAGCAGTTTAAAAAATGAGCAGTTCTTC
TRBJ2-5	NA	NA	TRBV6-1	CASSVGLQETQYF	TGTGCCAGCAGTGTTGGACTCCAAGAGACCCAGTACTTC
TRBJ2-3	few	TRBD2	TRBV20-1	CSSLAGVTADTQYF	TGCAGTTCCTTGGCGGGAGTAACGGCAGATACGCAGTATTTT
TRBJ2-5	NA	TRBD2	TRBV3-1	CASSQVSFFKRDRETQYF	TGTGCCAGCAGCCAAGTATCCTTTTTTAAGCGGGATAGGGAGACCCAGTACTTC
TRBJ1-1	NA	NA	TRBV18	CASSPGGLSEAFF	TGTGCCAGCTCACCAGGGGGTCTAAGTGAAGCTTTCTTT
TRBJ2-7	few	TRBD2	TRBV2	CASRPGAGVGEQYF	TGTGCCAGCCGCCCCGGAGCGGGAGTGGGAGAGCAGTACTTC
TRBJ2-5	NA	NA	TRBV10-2	CASSEVGVETQYF	TGCGCCAGCAGCGAGGTCGGGGTAGAGACCCAGTACTTC
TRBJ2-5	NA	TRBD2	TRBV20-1	CSAEREAVDTQYF	TGCAGTGCCGAGCGGGAGGCCGTGGATACCCAGTACTTC
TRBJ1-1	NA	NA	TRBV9	CASSASGLTEAFF	TGTGCCAGCAGCGCCTCAGGATTGACTGAAGCTTTCTTT
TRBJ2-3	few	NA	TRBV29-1	CSVADTGTDTQYF	TGCAGCGTGGCCGACACAGGGACAGATACGCAGTATTTT
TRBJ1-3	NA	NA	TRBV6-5	CASSFSRFSGNTIYF	TGTGCCAGCAGTTTTTCTCGCTTCTCTGGAAACACCATATATTTT
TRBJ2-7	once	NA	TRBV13	CASRSRALARPF	TGTGCCAGCAGGTCGAGGGCCCTAGCGCGGCCCTTC
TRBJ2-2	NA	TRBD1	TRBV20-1	CSAKTGTNTGELFF	TGCAGTGCCAAGACAGGGACAAACACCGGGGAGCTGTTTTTT
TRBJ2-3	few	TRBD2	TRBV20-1	CSARPGTIRGATDTQYF	TGCAGTGCTAGGCCGGGGACTATCCGCGGAGCCACAGATACGCAGTATTTT
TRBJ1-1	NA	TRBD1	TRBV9	CASSVKGATTEAFF	TGTGCCAGCAGCGTTAAGGGGGCGACCACTGAAGCTTTCTTT
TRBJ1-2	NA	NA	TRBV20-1	CSARQLSNYGYTF	TGCAGTGCTAGACAGCTTTCTAACTATGGCTACACCTTC
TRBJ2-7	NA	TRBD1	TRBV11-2	CASSLGQGAEQYF	TGTGCCAGCAGCTTAGGACAGGGAGCCGAGCAGTACTTC
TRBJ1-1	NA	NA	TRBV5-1	CASMGAGNTEAFF	TGCGCCAGCATGGGCGCGGGGAACACTGAAGCTTTCTTT
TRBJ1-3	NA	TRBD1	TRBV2	CATRGTWAGNTIYF	TGTGCCACCAGGGGGACCTGGGCTGGAAACACCATATATTTT
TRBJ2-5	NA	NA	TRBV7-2	CASSPWTTQETQYF	TGTGCCAGCAGCCCCTGGACTACCCAAGAGACCCAGTACTTC
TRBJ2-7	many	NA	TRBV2	CASLGRGPLWEQYF	TGTGCCAGCCTTGGGAGAGGCCCCCTCTGGGAGCAGTACTTC
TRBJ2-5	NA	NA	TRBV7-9	CASMGPGEETQYF	TGTGCCAGCATGGGTCCGGGGGAAGAGACCCAGTACTTC
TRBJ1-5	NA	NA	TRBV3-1	CASSQTRGPNQPQHF	TGTGCCAGCAGCCAGACCCGGGGCCCAAATCAGCCCCAGCATTTT
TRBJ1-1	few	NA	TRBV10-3	CAIRSGTSNTEAFF	TGTGCCATCAGGTCCGGGACTTCGAACACTGAAGCTTTCTTT
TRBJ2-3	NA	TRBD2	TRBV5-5	CASSLLAGMATDTQYF	TGTGCCAGCAGCTTATTAGCGGGAATGGCCACAGATACGCAGTATTTT
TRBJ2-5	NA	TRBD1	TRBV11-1	CASSKDRGQETQYF	TGTGCCAGCAGCAAAGACAGGGGGCAAGAGACCCAGTACTTC
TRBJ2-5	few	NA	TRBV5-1	CASSLGRSETQYF	TGCGCCAGCAGCTTGGGTAGATCAGAGACCCAGTACTTC
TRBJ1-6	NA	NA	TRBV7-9	CASSLALQGTYNSPLHF	TGTGCCAGCAGCTTAGCGCTCCAGGGGACCTATAATTCACCCCTCCACTTT
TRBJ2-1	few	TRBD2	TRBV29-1	CSVALAGNEQFF	TGCAGCGTTGCGCTAGCGGGCAATGAGCAGTTCTTC
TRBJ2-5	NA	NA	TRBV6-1	CASSEQAAGYQETQYF	TGTGCCAGCAGTGAGCAGGCCGCGGGTTATCAAGAGACCCAGTACTTC
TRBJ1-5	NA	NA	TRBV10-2	CASSDQGYSNQPQHF	TGCGCCAGCAGTGACCAGGGTTATAGCAATCAGCCCCAGCATTTT
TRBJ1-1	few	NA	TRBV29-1	CSVGPGGPEAFF	TGCAGCGTTGGGCCCGGGGGACCCGAAGCTTTCTTT
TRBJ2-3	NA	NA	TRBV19	CASNFGSPRDTQYF	TGTGCCAGTAACTTTGGGAGTCCCCGAGATACGCAGTATTTT
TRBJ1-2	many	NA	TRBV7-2	CASSLVIEASYGYTF	TGTGCCAGCAGCTTAGTAATTGAAGCCAGCTATGGCTACACCTTC